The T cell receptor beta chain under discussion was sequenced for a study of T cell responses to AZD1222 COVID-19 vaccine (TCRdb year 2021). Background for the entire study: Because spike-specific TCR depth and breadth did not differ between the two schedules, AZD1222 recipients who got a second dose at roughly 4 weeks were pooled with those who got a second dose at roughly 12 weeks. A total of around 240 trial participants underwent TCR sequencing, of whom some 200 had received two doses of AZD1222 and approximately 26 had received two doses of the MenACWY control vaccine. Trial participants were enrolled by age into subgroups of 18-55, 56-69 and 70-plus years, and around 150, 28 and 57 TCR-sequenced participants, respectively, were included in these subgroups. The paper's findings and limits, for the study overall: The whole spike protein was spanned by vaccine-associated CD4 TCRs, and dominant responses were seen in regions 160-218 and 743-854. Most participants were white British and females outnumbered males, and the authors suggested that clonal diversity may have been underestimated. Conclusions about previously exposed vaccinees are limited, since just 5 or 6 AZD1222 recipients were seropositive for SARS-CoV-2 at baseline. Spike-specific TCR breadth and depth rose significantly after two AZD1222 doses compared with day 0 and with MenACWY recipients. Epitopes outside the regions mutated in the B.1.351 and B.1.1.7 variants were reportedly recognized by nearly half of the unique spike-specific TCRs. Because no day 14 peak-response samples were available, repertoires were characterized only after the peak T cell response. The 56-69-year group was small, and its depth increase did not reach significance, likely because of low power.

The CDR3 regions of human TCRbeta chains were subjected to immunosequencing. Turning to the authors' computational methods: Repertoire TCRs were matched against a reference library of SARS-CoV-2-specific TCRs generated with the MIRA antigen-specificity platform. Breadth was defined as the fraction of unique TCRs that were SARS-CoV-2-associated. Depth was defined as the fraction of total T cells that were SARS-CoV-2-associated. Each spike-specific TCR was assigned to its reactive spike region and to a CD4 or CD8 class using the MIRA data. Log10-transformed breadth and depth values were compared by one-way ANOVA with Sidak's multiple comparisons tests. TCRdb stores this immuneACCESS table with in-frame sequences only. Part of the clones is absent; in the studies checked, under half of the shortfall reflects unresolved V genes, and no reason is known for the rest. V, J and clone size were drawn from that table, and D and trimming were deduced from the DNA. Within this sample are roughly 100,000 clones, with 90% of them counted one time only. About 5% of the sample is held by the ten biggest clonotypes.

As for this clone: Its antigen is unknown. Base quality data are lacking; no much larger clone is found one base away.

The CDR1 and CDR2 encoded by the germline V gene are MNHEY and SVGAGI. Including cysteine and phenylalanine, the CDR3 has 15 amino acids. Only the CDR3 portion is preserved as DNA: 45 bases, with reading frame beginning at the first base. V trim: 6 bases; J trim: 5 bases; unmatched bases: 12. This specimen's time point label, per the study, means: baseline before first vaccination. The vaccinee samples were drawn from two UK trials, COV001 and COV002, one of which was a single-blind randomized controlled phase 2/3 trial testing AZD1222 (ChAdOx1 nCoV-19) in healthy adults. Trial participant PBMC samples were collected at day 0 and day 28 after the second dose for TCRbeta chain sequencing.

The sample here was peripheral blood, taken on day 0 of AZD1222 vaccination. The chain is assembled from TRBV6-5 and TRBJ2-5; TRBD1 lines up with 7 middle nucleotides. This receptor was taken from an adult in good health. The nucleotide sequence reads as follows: TGTGCCAGCAGACCCGACAGGGACCCGAGGGAGACCCAGTACTTC. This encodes CASRPDRDPRETQYF.